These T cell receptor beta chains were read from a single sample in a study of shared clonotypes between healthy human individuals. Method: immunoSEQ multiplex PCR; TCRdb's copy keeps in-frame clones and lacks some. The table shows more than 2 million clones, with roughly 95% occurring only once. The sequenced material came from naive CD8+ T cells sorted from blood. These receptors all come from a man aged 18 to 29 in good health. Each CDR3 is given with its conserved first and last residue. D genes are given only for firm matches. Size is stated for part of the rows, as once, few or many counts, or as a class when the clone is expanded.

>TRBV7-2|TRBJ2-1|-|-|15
TGTGCCAGCAGCTTAGTAGCGAGCTCCTACAATGAGCAGTTCTTC
CASSLVASSYNEQFF
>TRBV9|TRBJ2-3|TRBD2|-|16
TGTGCCAGCAGCACACATTCCACTAGCGCCCCTCCGACGCAGTATTTT
CASSTHSTSAPPTQYF
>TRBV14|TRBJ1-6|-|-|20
TGTGCCAGCAGCCAAAATGGGATCTCTTGGGGGCGCGCAGTAAATTCACCCCTCCACTTT
CASSQNGISWGRAVNSPLHF
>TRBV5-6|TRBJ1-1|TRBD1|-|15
TGTGCCAGCAGCTCCCGACAGGGGGCGGACACTGAAGCTTTCTTT
CASSSRQGADTEAFF
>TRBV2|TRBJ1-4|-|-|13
TGTGCCAGCAGTGTCTCCGGGGATGAAAAACTGTTTTTT
CASSVSGDEKLFF
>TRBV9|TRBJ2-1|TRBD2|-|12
TGTGCCAGCGGCCGTAGCGGGAATGAGCAGTTCTTC
CASGRSGNEQFF
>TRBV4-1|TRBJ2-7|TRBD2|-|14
TGCGCCAGCAGCCAAACTAGCGGGATCTACGAGCAGTACTTC
CASSQTSGIYEQYF
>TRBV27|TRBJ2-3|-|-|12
TGTGCCAGCCAGCATGGCACAGATACGCAGTATTTT
CASQHGTDTQYF
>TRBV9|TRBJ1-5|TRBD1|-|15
TGTGCCAGCAGCAGGGGACAGTTGTACAATCAGCCCCAGCATTTT
CASSRGQLYNQPQHF
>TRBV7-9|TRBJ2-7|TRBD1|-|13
TGTGCCGGCGACAGGGGTAGTTCCTACGAGCAGTACTTC
CAGDRGSSYEQYF
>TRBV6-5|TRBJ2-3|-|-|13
TGTGCCAGCATGGGGGGAGGCACAGATACGCAGTATTTT
CASMGGGTDTQYF
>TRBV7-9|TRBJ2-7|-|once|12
TGTGCCAGCAGCCGACAGGCCTACGAGCAGTACTTC
CASSRQAYEQYF
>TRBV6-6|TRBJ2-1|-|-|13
TGTGCCAGCAGTTGGGGACTTCCCGTGGAGCAGTTCTTC
CASSWGLPVEQFF
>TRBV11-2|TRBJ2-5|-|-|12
TGTGCCAGCAGTCTAGAGGGAGAGACCCAGTACTTC
CASSLEGETQYF
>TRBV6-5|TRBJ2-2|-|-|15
TGTGCCAGCAGTTACTTGGAAATGAGCACCGGGGAGCTGTTTTTT
CASSYLEMSTGELFF
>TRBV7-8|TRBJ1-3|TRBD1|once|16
TGTGCCAGCAGCTTCGCGACAGGGGGCTTTGGAAACACCATATATTTT
CASSFATGGFGNTIYF
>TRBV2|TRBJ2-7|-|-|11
TGTGCCAGCAGTGAAGGGGGTGGGCAGTACTTC
CASSEGGGQYF
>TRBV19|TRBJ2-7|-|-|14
TGTGCCAGTCATCCAGGAGGCGGGCTAGTGGAGCAGTACTTC
CASHPGGGLVEQYF
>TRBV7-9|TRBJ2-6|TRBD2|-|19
TGTGCCAGCAGCCGTCTTGGCGGGGGACGAAAATCTGGGGCCAACGTCCTGACTTTC
CASSRLGGGRKSGANVLTF
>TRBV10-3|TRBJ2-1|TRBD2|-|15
TGTGCCATCAGTGGACTAGCGGAAACATACAATGAGCAGTTCTTC
CAISGLAETYNEQFF